Listed here is a single T cell receptor beta chain. These data originate in a study of blood T cell repertoires in COVID-19. Study in general: There were acute and convalescent COVID-19 samples, and they came from the United States, Italy and Spain.

The CDR3 loop spans 16 amino acids. Germline V gene data show CDR1 as KGHSH and CDR2 as LQKENI. The ends lost 2 bases at V and 4 bases at J; junction bases unmatched: 8. In the source study's methods: It was from reference gene primer amplification that nucleated cell counts were estimated. Sequencing used immunoSEQ multiplex PCR; TCRdb keeps in-frame clones, though not all of them. Clone size and V and J calls were adopted from that table, with D and trimming inferred from the DNA. The sample contains approximately 60,000 clones, around 76% of which appear only once. Sequenced material: peripheral blood. The chain recombines TRBV18 with TRBJ2-3, with 8 bases matching TRBD2. This sequence was found in a woman aged 60-75 years with acute or convalescent COVID-19. The CDR3 DNA reads TGTGCCAGCTCACCAGGGGCCGGGGGGGCTGCAGATACGCAGTATTTT. Protein: CASSPGAGGAADTQYF.